The 6 T cell receptor beta chains reported below all come from one sample, sequenced in a study of blood T cell repertoires in COVID-19 (dated by TCRdb to 2018 to 2021). Libraries were constructed by the immunoSEQ multiplex PCR assay. TCRdb obtained this table from immuneACCESS and retained in-frame rearrangements with V and J assigned. These tables miss some clones; where compared with another copy, unresolved V genes account for less than half of the shortfall, and the remainder is unexplained. A total of approximately 90,000 clones appear in this sample, over 75% of them only once. The top ten clones comprise around 5.3% of the sample. The sample was peripheral blood. These receptors came from an elderly woman with acute or convalescent COVID-19.

Only one count was recorded for this clone. V usage is TRBV6-6 and J usage is TRBJ1-2; 9 nucleotides align to TRBD1. The CDR3 length is 15 residues. The J segment lost 3 bases and the V segment lost 2 bases, leaving 4 bases of the junction unmatched. CDR1 MNHNY and CDR2 SVGAGI come from the germline V gene (reference sequence). The CDR3 DNA reads as TGTGCCAGCAGTTACCCGGGACAGGGAGACTATGGCTACACCTTC. Translating gives CASSYPGQGDYGYTF.

This sequence joins TRBV6-5 and TRBJ2-5, with D maybe TRBD2 (6 bases). The germline CDR1 and CDR2 sequences are MNHEY and SVGAGI. The CDR3 spans 15 residues. Trimming stripped 6 bases from V and 0 bases from J, with 14 bases between. This CDR3 is CASRLAFPYQETQYF. In DNA form, the CDR3 reads TGTGCCAGCAGGCTAGCGTTTCCCTACCAAGAGACCCAGTACTTC.

Only one count was recorded for this clone. The chain couples TRBV6-6 to TRBJ1-5; possible D gene TRBD1, 5 bases. V lost 4 bases to trimming and J lost 9 bases, with 19 bases between them. CDR1 is MNHNY, CDR2 SVGAGI, per germline (reference sequence). This CDR3 spans 15 amino acids. For the CDR3, the DNA is TGTGCCAGCAGTTTGGATACAGGCCTTTCGCGGCCCCAGCATTTT. It yields the protein CASSLDTGLSRPQHF.

The chain is built from TRBV9 and TRBJ1-2, with 9 positions matching TRBD1. Losses at the gene ends were 2 bases for V and 4 bases for J; bases not matched to a gene: 3. Germline loops: CDR1 SGDLS, CDR2 YYNGEE. The CDR3 length is 14 residues. CDR3: CASSVGTGIYGYTF. The CDR3 DNA reads as TGTGCCAGCAGCGTTGGGACAGGGATCTATGGCTACACCTTC.

This chain connects TRBV19 to TRBJ2-7; 11 bases are shared with TRBD1. The CDR3 is 15 residues long. Germline loops: CDR1 LNHDA, CDR2 SQIVND (reference sequence). Trimming at V came to 5 bases and at J to 5 bases, leaving 8 bases not matched to a gene. CDR3 region: CASSSRTGGLNEQYF. The CDR3, as DNA: TGTGCCAGTAGTTCCCGGACAGGGGGCCTCAACGAGCAGTACTTC.

This clone was detected only a few times. The chain links TRBV11-2 to TRBJ2-3; D remains ambiguous. V lost 2 bases and J lost 6, with 6 bases in between. The CDR3 runs 12 residues. Germline V gene data show CDR1 as SGHAT and CDR2 as FQNNGV. CDR3 bases: TGTGCCAGCAGCTTAACTTCCGATACGCAGTATTTT. This encodes CASSLTSDTQYF.